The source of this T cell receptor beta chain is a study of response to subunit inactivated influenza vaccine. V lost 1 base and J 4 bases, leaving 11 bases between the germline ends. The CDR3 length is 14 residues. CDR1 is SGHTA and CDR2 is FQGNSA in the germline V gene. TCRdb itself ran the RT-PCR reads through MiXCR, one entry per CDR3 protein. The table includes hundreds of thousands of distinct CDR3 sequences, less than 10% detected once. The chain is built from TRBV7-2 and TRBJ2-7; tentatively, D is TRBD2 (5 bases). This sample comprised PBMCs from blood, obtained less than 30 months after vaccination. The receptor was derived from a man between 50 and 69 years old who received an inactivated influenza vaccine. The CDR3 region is CASSLGHGGYEQYF. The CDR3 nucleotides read TGTGCCAGCAGCTTAGGGCACGGAGGATACGAGCAGTACTTC.